This T cell receptor beta chain was documented in a study of cytomegalovirus exposure and HLA in healthy donors (dated by TCRdb to the late 2010s). Context from the whole study: According to a later analysis, the 120 or so validation repertoires were produced on the same platform as the roughly 600 repertoires of the first cohort. The aim of the study was to test whether cataloging public T cell receptors could identify signatures of past pathogen exposure. In addition to the first cohort of approximately 670 subjects, a separate validation cohort of 100 to 150 different subjects was used. To predict cytomegalovirus infection status, the study combined high-throughput TCR immunosequencing, statistical association of individual TCRs with disease status, and machine learning. General study outcomes and caveats: Most TCR sequences were observed very rarely across donors, whereas some public TCRs were present in many individuals. The study listed 164 TCR beta chains as associated with cytomegalovirus. A few of the identified cytomegalovirus-associated TCR beta chains were confirmed in vitro to be specific for cytomegalovirus antigens. Of the cluster scores, approximately 95% were above 0 in a later analysis, which found that TCRs clustered in the first cohort also tended to co-occur in the 130 or so validation repertoires. It was suggested by the authors that the approach could potentially be generalized to other disease states and immunological phenotypes. All 120 or so repertoires were used to score co-occurrence in the validation cohort in a later analysis, because that analysis had no HLA typing for the cohort. Cytomegalovirus status was reported to be diagnosed by the classifier with high specificity and sensitivity in both the original and validation cohorts.

As to this clone: There is no known antigen for this receptor. A junction end diverges from the germline sequence, so it may reflect a read error.

Donors formed part of the validation cohort, which comprised fewer than 150 subjects and was distinct from the first cohort of over 500 subjects. The germline V gene provides CDR1 SNHLY and CDR2 FYNNEI. The CDR3, cysteine through phenylalanine, is 14 amino acids long. The retained sequence is limited to the CDR3, 42 bases, with the frame set at the first base. Library preparation was by the immunoSEQ multiplex PCR assay. The authors' analysis ran thus. A statistical classification framework was built to diagnose cytomegalovirus status from the catalog of TCR beta chain sequences. This is the immuneACCESS table as TCRdb keeps it, with only in-frame sequences that have V and J called. A part of the clones is gone; compared with another copy, unresolved V genes explain less than half, and the rest is unexplained. From that table come the V and J calls and clone size; the DNA was used to work out D and trimming. The sample table shows around 60,000 clones, and around 95% are seen once. The ten most abundant clones make up approximately 5% of the sample.

The sample consisted of PBMCs. Recombination connected TRBV2 to TRBJ1-5, with TRBD1 identical over 7 junction bases. The receptor was derived from a woman aged 18-29 years in good health and CMV-seropositive. This receptor has the CDR3 CASSEDRVGQPQHF. The nucleotide sequence reads as follows: TGTGCCAGCAGCGAAGACAGGGTCGGACAGCCCCAGCATTTT.